A single sample gave rise to the 8 T cell receptor beta chains below, sequenced in a study of T cell changes during pregnancy in multiple sclerosis (dated by TCRdb to the late 2010s). Preparation of the library involved the immunoSEQ multiplex PCR assay. TCRdb carries this immuneACCESS record with in-frame sequences only. Its versions omit some clonotypes, under half of them owing to an unresolved V gene in the studies checked, with the rest unexplained. In all, the sample holds about 80,000 clones, and approximately 90% of those were seen once. The ten largest clonotypes hold almost 1.5% of the sample. The sequenced sample was peripheral blood, obtained before pregnancy. These receptors all stem from a female donor with multiple sclerosis, enrolled in a pregnancy study.

The chain recombines TRBV11-2 with TRBJ2-1, with TRBD2 as a possible D gene (6 bases). The germline gives CDR1 SGHAT, CDR2 FQNNGV. This CDR3 contains 13 residues. Trimming shortened V by 5 bases and J by 8 bases, and 13 bases separated the two germline ends. CDR3 sequence: CASSLVGGDEQFF. In DNA form, the CDR3 reads TGTGCCAGCAGCCTGGTTGGCGGGGATGAGCAGTTCTTC.

V and J are TRBV5-4 and TRBJ2-3, with TRBD2 matching 10 bases. The CDR3 has 15 residues. Germline V gene sequence: CDR1 SGHNT, CDR2 YYREEE (reference sequence). After removal of 9 bases from V and 3 bases from J, the junction contained 10 bases not matched to a gene. In DNA, the CDR3 is TGTGCCACCCTCCGAGCGGGGGGGGCGACAGATACGCAGTATTTT. The encoded protein is CATLRAGGATDTQYF.

The rearrangement links TRBV7-9 to TRBJ1-2; D might be TRBD1 (6 bases). The V gene lost 5 bases and the J gene lost 6 bases, with 13 bases spanning the gap. Germline CDR1 reads SEHNR; CDR2 reads FQNEAQ (reference sequence). The CDR3 consists of 13 residues. As DNA, the CDR3 is TGTGCCAGCAGCGGGGGGGCAGGTGATGGCTACACCTTC. It yields the protein CASSGGAGDGYTF.

The chain employs TRBV9 and TRBJ2-1, with 8 bases matching TRBD2. After removal of 0 bases from V and 16 bases from J, the junction contained 6 bases not matched to a gene. Per the germline V gene, CDR1 is SGDLS and CDR2 is YYNGEE. The length of the CDR3 is 12 residues. The CDR3 loop is CASSVGDGGAFF. CDR3 in DNA: TGTGCCAGCAGCGTAGGGGACGGGGGGGCTTTCTTC.

This clone turned up a few times. The chain is built from TRBV29-1 and TRBJ1-1; D is undetermined. Trimming removed 1 base from V and 8 bases from J, with 8 bases in between. Germline V gives CDR1 SQVTM, CDR2 ANQGSEA. CDR3 size: 11 residues. DNA of the CDR3: TGCAGCGTTGAAGGTAGCTCGGAAGCTTTCTTT. The encoded protein is CSVEGSSEAFF. The full variable domain, in which reference TRBV29-1 and TRBJ1-1 provide the parts outside the CDR3, is SAVISQKPSRDICQRGTSLTIQCQVDSQVTMMFWYRQQPGQSLTLIATANQGSEATYESGFVIDKFPISRPNLTFSTLTVSNMSPEDSSIYLCSVEGSSEAFFGQGTRLTVV.

In nucleotides, the CDR3 is TGTGCTAGTGGTTTGTACGGGACTGTGAACACCGGGGAGCTGTTTTTT. Translating gives CASGLYGTVNTGELFF. The J gene is TRBJ2-2, the V gene TRBV12-5, with a possible D match to TRBD2 (6 bases). The CDR3 has 16 amino acids. Trimming pared 2 bases from V and 1 base from J, leaving 11 bases between. CDR1 is LGHNT and CDR2 is FRNRAP in the germline V gene.

This sequence joins TRBV9 and TRBJ2-6; possibly TRBD1 for D (5 bases). CDR1 and CDR2 (germline): SGDLS, YYNGEE. Trimming stripped 0 bases from V and 0 bases from J, with 13 bases between. CDR3 length: 18 amino acids. In DNA form, the CDR3 reads TGTGCCAGCAGCGTAGCTGGGGCCCGAAACTCTGGGGCCAACGTCCTGACTTTC. It codes for CASSVAGARNSGANVLTF.

This clone turned up a few times. The J gene is TRBJ1-5, the V gene TRBV27; the match to TRBD1 covers 8 bases. This CDR3 spans 15 amino acids. J was trimmed by 7 bases and V by 4 bases; bases with no gene match: 9. CDR1 is MNHEY, CDR2 SMNVEV, per germline (reference sequence). CDR3 bases: TGTGCCAGCAGTTCGGGCGACAGGGGAGGCCAGCCCCAGCATTTT. Translation gives CASSSGDRGGQPQHF.